Listed below are T cell receptor beta chains from one sample, sequenced in a study of blood T cell repertoires in COVID-19. Data came from immunoSEQ multiplex PCR; TCRdb stores just in-frame clones and leaves some out. The sample lists under 150,000 clones; about 91% were seen once. Sequenced: peripheral blood. These receptors originate from a human donor in a cohort sampled during active COVID-19. CDR3s include the opening cysteine and the closing phenylalanine or tryptophan. Each record gives: V gene, J gene, CDR3 length, CDR3 protein.

TRBV5-6,TRBJ2-5,14,CASSLGTGQETQYF
TRBV24-1,TRBJ2-1,16,CATSDLYGGVNNEQFF
TRBV5-4,TRBJ2-1,15,CASGFSGGAYNEQFF
TRBV4-2,TRBJ1-3,16,CASSTPLRSPGNTIYF
TRBV6-5,TRBJ1-6,14,CASSTDRGYSPLHF
TRBV6-5,TRBJ1-1,16,CASSYSWAGGVTEAFF
TRBV29-1,TRBJ2-3,13,CSVDRESTDTQYF
TRBV30,TRBJ2-1,14,CAWSSLARYNEQFF
TRBV2,TRBJ1-1,12,CASSEANTGAFF
TRBV5-6,TRBJ1-3,17,CASSSNLHRELGNTIYF
TRBV27,TRBJ2-7,14,CASSFSGFTYEQYF
TRBV6-5,TRBJ1-2,15,CASSYSGGEGYGYTF
TRBV7-3,TRBJ2-1,19,CASSLIGQGRLIADNEQFF
TRBV16,TRBJ2-6,16,CASSPSQSSGANVLTF
TRBV19,TRBJ1-5,13,CASSSRVNQPQHF
TRBV3-1/TRBV3-2,TRBJ1-2,13,CASSQVGGVGYTF
TRBV19,TRBJ2-3,14,CASKPGWGTDTQYF
TRBV5-5,TRBJ1-2,15,CASSLSWAPLEGYTF
TRBV7-9,TRBJ2-5,12,CASSGAAETQYF
TRBV20-1,TRBJ2-3,15,CSASETGEPTDTQYF